This T cell receptor (beta chain) was found in a study of cytomegalovirus exposure and HLA in healthy donors. Unmatched junction bases numbered 17, after V lost 5 bases and J lost 5 bases. This CDR3 has 17 residues. Germline V gene lookup returns CDR1 SGHRS and CDR2 YFSETQ. PCR was performed using 60 Vbeta and 13 Jbeta primers. Original processing methods: The authors later counted roughly 87 million unique TCR beta chains, 9 million to 14 million of them shared. This table comes from immunoSEQ multiplex PCR, and its TCRdb copy is limited to in-frame clones, with some not included. The V and J calls and clone size come from that table; D and trimming were worked out from the DNA. The sample lists around 140,000 clones, approximately 87% occurring once. Everyone who donated was a healthy bone marrow donor.

The clonotype was recovered from a woman aged 25 to 39 in good health and CMV-seronegative. The specimen sequenced was PBMCs. The chain links TRBV5-1 to TRBJ2-5, with TRBD1 identical over 8 bases. CDR3: CASRTAPGQGRRETQYF. The CDR3 coding sequence is TGCGCCAGCAGGACCGCCCCCGGACAGGGAAGGAGGGAGACCCAGTACTTC.